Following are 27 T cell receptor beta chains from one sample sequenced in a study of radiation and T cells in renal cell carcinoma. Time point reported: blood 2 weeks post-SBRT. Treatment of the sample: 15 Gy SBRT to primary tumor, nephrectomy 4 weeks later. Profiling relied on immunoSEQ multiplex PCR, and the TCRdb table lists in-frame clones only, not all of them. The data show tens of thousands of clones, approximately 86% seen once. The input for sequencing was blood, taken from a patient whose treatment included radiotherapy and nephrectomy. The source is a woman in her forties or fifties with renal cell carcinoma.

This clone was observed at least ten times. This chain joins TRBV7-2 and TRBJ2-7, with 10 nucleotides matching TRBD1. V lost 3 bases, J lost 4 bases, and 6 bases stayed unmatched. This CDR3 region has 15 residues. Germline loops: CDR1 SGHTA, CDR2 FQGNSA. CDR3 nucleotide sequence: TGTGCCAGCAGCTTTGACGGGACAGGGGTTTACGAGCAGTACTTC. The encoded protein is CASSFDGTGVYEQYF.

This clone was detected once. The CDR3 sequence is CASSVGGAGSETQYF. The DNA of the CDR3 is TGTGCCAGCAGCGTAGGTGGAGCGGGATCGGAGACCCAGTACTTC. V and J are TRBV9 and TRBJ2-5, with 7 bases lining up with TRBD2. After removal of 0 bases from V and 5 bases from J, the junction contained 7 bases not matched to a gene. Germline lookup yields CDR1 SGDLS and CDR2 YYNGEE. The CDR3 length is 15 residues.

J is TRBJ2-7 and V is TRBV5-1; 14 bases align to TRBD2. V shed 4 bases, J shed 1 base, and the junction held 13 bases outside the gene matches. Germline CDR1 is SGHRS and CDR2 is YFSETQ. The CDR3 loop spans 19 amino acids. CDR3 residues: CASSVKTSGRAGGSYEQYF. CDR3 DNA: TGCGCCAGCAGCGTGAAGACTAGCGGGAGGGCCGGTGGGTCCTACGAGCAGTACTTC.

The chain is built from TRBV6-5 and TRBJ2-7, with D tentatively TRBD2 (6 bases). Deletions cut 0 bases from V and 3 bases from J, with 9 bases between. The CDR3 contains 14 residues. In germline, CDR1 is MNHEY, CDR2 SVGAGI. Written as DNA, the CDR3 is TGTGCCAGCAGTTACTCGCGGGACGACTACGAGCAGTACTTC. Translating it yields CASSYSRDDYEQYF.

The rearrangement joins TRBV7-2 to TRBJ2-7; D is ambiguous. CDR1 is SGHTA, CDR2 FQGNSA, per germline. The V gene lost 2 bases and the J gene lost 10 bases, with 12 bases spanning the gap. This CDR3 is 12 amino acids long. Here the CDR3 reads CASSLPGPAQYF. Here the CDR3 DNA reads TGTGCCAGCAGCTTACCTGGGCCGGCCCAGTACTTC.

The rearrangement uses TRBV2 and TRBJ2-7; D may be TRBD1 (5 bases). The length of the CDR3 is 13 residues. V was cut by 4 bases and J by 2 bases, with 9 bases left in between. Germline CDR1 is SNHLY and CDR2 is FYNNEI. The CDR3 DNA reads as TGTGCCAGCAGTGTGGGGCGGACCTACGAGCAGTACTTC. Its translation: CASSVGRTYEQYF.

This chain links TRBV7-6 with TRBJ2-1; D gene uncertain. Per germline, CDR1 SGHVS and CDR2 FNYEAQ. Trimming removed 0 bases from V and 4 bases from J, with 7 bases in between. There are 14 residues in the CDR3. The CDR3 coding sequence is TGTGCCAGCAGCTTAGCATTGGCTTACAATGAGCAGTTCTTC. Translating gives CASSLALAYNEQFF.

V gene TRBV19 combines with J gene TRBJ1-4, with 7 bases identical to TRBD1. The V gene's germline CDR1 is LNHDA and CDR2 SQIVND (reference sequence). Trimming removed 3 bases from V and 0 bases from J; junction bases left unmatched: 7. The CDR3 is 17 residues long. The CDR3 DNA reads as TGTGCCAGTAGTATCCGAGGGACAGTTGCAACTAATGAAAAACTGTTTTTT. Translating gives CASSIRGTVATNEKLFF.

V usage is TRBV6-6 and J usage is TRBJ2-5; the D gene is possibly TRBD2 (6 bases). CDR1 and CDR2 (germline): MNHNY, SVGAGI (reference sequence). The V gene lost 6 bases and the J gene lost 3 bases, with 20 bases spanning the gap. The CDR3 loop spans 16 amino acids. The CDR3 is CASSPGGERRKETQYF. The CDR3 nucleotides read TGTGCCAGCAGCCCGGGCGGGGAGCGCCGAAAAGAGACCCAGTACTTC.

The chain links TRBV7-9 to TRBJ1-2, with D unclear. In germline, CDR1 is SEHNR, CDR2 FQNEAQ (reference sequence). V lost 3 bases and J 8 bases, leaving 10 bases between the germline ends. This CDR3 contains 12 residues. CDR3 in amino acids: CASSFPREGYTF. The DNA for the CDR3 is TGTGCCAGCAGCTTCCCCCGGGAAGGCTACACCTTC.

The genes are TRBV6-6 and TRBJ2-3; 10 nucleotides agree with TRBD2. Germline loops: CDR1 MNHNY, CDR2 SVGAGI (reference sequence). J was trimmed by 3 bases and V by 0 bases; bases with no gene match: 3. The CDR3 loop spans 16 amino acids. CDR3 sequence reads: CASSYSLAGATDTQYF. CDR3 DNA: TGTGCCAGCAGTTACTCCCTAGCGGGAGCGACAGATACGCAGTATTTT.

Here the CDR3 DNA reads TGTGCCAGCAGCTTGATGGGAAGCCAAGAGACCCAGTACTTC. This encodes CASSLMGSQETQYF. V is TRBV5-5 and J is TRBJ2-5; D is undetermined. Trimming left V 1 base short and J 1 base short, with 8 bases between. The CDR3 runs 14 residues. The germline V gene has CDR1 SGHKS and CDR2 YYEKEE (reference sequence).

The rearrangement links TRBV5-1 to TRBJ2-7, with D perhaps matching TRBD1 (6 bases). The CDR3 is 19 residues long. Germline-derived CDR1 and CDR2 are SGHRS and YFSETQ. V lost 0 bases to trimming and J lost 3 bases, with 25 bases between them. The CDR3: CASSLAQTLGTGHLYEQYF. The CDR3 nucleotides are TGCGCCAGCAGCTTGGCCCAAACGCTCGGAACGGGACACCTCTACGAGCAGTACTTC.

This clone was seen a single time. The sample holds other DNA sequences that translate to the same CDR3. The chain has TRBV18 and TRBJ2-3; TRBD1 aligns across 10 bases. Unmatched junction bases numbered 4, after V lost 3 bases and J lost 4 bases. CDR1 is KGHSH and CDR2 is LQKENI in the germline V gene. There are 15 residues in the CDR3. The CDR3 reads CASSPRTGGADTQYF. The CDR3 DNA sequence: TGTGCCAGCTCACCCAGGACAGGGGGGGCAGATACGCAGTATTTT.

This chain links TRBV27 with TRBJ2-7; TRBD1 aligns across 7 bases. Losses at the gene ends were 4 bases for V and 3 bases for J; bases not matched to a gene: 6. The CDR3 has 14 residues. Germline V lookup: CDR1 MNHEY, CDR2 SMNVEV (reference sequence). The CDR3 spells CASSWGTANYEQYF. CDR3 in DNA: TGTGCCAGCAGTTGGGGGACAGCGAACTACGAGCAGTACTTC.

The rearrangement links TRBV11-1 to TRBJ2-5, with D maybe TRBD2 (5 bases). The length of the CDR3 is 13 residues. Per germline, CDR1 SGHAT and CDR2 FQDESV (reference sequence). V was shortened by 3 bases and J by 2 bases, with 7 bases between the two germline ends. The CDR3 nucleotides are TGTGCCAGCAGCTTCGGGGATCAAGAGACCCAGTACTTC. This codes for CASSFGDQETQYF.

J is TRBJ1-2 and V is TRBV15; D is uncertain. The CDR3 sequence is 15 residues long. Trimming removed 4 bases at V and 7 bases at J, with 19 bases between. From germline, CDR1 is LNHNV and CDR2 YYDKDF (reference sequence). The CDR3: CATSTNRYGRGGYTF. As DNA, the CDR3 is TGTGCCACCAGCACCAACCGGTACGGCCGTGGTGGCTACACCTTC. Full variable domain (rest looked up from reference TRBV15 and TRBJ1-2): DAMVIQNPRYQVTQFGKPVTLSCSQTLNHNVMYWYQQKSSQAPKLLFHYYDKDFNNEADTPDNFQSRRPNTSFCFLDIRSPGLGDTAMYLCATSTNRYGRGGYTFGSGTRLTVV.

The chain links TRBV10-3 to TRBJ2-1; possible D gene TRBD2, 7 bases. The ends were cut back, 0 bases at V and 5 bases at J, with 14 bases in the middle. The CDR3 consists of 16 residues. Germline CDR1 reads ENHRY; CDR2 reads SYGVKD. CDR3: CAISESRGGANNEQFF. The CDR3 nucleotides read TGTGCCATCAGTGAGTCCCGAGGGGGGGCAAACAATGAGCAGTTCTTC.

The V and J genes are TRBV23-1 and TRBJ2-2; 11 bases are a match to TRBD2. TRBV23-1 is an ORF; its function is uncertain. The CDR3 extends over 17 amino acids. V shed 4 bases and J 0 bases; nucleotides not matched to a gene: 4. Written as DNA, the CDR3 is TGCGCCAGCAGTCTCCCGGGACTAGCGGCGAACACCGGGGAGCTGTTTTTT. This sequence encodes CASSLPGLAANTGELFF.

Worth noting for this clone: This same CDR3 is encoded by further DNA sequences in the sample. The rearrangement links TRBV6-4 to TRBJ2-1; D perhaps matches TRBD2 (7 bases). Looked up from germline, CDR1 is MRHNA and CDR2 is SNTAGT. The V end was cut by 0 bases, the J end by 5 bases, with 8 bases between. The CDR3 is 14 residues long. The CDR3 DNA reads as TGTGCCAGCAGTGACTCGGGGGGGCACAATGAGCAGTTCTTC. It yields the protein CASSDSGGHNEQFF.

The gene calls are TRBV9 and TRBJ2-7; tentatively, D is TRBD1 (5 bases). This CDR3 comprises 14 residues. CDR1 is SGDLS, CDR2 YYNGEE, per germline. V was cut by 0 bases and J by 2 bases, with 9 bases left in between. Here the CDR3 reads CASSVGQYTYEQYF. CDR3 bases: TGTGCCAGCAGCGTAGGACAGTATACCTACGAGCAGTACTTC.

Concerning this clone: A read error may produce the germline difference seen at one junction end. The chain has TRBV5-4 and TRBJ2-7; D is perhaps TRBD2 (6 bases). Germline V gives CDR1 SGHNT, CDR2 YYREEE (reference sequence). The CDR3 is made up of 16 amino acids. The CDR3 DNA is TGCGCCAGCAGCCCCGGAGGAGGGGATGGCTCCTACGAGCAGTACTTC. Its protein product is CASSPGGGDGSYEQYF.

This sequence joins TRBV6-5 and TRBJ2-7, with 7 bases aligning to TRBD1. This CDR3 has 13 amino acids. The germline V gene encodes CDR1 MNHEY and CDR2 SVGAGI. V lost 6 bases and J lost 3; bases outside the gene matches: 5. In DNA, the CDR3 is TGTGCCAGCAGATTTCCAGGGGGCTACGAGCAGTACTTC. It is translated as CASRFPGGYEQYF.

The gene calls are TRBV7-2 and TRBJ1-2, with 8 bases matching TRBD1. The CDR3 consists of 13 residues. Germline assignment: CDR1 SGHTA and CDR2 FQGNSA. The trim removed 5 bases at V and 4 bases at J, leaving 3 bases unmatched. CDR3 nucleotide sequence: TGTGCCAGCAGCAGACAGGGGACCTATGGCTACACCTTC. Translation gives CASSRQGTYGYTF.

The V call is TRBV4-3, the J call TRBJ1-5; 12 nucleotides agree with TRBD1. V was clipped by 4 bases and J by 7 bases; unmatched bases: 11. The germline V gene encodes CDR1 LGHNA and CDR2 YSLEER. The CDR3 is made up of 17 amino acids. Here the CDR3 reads CASSPNFGTGGRQPQHF. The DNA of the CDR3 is TGCGCCAGCAGCCCAAATTTCGGGACAGGGGGCAGGCAGCCCCAGCATTTT.

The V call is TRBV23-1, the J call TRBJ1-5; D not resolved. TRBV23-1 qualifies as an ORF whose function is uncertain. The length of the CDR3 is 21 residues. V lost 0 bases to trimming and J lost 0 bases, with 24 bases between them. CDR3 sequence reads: CASSQSRSGAGPIYSNQPQHF. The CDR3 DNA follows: TGCGCCAGCAGTCAATCAAGGTCGGGAGCAGGTCCAATCTATAGCAATCAGCCCCAGCATTTT.

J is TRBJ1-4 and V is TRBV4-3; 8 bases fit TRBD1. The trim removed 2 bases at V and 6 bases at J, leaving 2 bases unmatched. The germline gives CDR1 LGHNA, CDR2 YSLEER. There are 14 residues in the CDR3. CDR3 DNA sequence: TGCGCCAGCAGCCAACAACAGGGGGATGAAAAACTGTTTTTT. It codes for CASSQQQGDEKLFF.